This T cell receptor (beta chain) is drawn from a study of shared clonotypes between healthy human individuals (dated by TCRdb to 2018 to 2020). Concerning the study at large: A few men and a couple of women, aged 18 to 49 years, made up the cohort. For each donor, three plates each were used for CD4 naive and CD4 memory, two plates were used for CD8 naive, and one plate was used for CD8 memory. To estimate repertoire size and how much clonotype sharing occurs between individuals, the study deeply sequenced the blood TCR repertoires of several healthy adults. Libraries were prepared and TCR repertoires were sequenced by different laboratories using diverse techniques, in order to increase sequencing depth and limit assay-specific biases. Per donor, leukapheresis produced somewhere between about 0.94 and 9.5 billion PBMCs. On the study overall, not on this receptor specifically: Only blood was sampled, and tissue TCR repertoires likely differ from those in blood. Larger estimated clonotype richness was generally found for naive subsets than for memory subsets. Higher generation probabilities were observed for clonotypes shared by all four sorted-subset donors than for non-shared clonotypes. Incomplete sequencing was indicated by rarefaction of sorted-subset datasets, despite the large sequencing depth. Based on pairwise subsampling, the degree of clonotype sharing among donors was expected to be affected by sequencing depth. The small number of donors limited the genetic and exposure-history diversity represented. About 5% of naive CD4, 3.5% of naive CD8, roughly 2.4% of memory CD4, and around 0.4% of memory CD8 clonotypes were shared across a few donors.

TCR CDR3 regions were amplified from genomic DNA by multiplex PCR using the deep immunoSEQ assay. Extracted genomic DNA from each cell subset was distributed evenly across all wells of several immunoSEQ 96-well plates, and each plate was treated as a replicate. For sorted subsets, around 200 ng genomic DNA, equal to approximately 30,000 T cell genomes, was loaded into each replicate PCR. Purified libraries were measured with a Qubit 3.0 fluorometer, size-checked on a Bioanalyzer 2100, and measured again with the KAPA Library Quantification kit. A separate single-read 150-cycle Illumina NextSeq 550 flow cell was used to sequence each immunoSEQ 96-well plate. On the study's bioinformatics: Because only junctional sequences without quality scores were contained in the immunoSEQ output, filtering matching that applied to full-length reads could not be performed. To assign V/J genes and CDR3, sequences were annotated using PyIR, a Python wrapper for IgBLAST v1.9, with IMGT germline references. Any read was removed if the V/J assignment was weak (E-value above 1e-6), the CDR3 was missing, or the read contained stop codons, out-of-frame junctions, or ambiguous translated residues. V3J clonotypes were defined as sequences sharing the same inferred V gene, J gene, and CDR3 amino acid sequence. Percentage overlap between repertoires was calculated by dividing the number of shared unique clonotypes by the size of the smaller repertoire. Repertoire richness was assessed with RTK rarefaction, the Chao1 estimator, and Recon v2.1 estimates of unobserved clonotypes. Generation probabilities for all TCRbeta clonotypes obtained by the gDNA method from a few donors were computed using OLGA. TCRdb re-hosts the immuneACCESS table, in-frame sequences only. Its copies lack some clones; in the studies checked, an unresolved V gene accounts for under half of them, and the cause for the rest is not known. V, J and clone size derive from that table, while D and trimming were established from the DNA sequence. The sample data list millions of clones, and about 93% of these were observed just once. Under 2% of the sample rests with the top ten.

CD8 naive samples consisted of CD45RO-negative cells that were positively selected for CCR7, yielding a CD45RA+CCR7+ population without TemRA cells. The donors were healthy, HIV-negative adults with no recently reported acute infections or vaccinations. All donors were Caucasian adults living in Nashville, Tennessee, USA. Blood was collected by leukapheresis, and PBMCs were isolated by Ficoll-Histopaque density gradient centrifugation and then cryopreserved in liquid nitrogen vapor phase. Analytical flow cytometry was used to check the purity and quantity of every magnetically sorted T cell population. Genomic DNA was isolated from each sorted fraction and quantified by UV absorbance on a Nanodrop 2000c. Of note for this clone: The antigen it recognizes is unknown. Within one base of it there is no much larger clone, and no base qualities were kept.

Counted from cysteine to phenylalanine, this CDR3 has 16 amino acids. Left in the record is the CDR3 DNA by itself, 48 bases read in frame from the first base. V is clipped by 0 bases and J by 8 bases, and the sequence between their germline boundaries is 17 bases long. CDR1 and CDR2 are read off the germline V gene (reference sequence) as SEHNR and FQNEAQ. The chain is assembled from TRBV7-9 and TRBJ2-1, and the D gene may be TRBD1, 5 bases matching. Specimen: naive CD8+ T cells from PBMCs. What the cell subset or site label conveys for this sample: CD45RA+CCR7+. This TCR came from a man aged 18 to 29 in good health. Some clones in this sample may be carry-over from other donors' samples. The nucleotide sequence reads as follows: TGTGCCAGCAGCTTAGCGGGCAGGGAAGGGCGGCATGAGCAGTTCTTC. This translates into CASSLAGREGRHEQFF.